Reported below is one T cell receptor beta chain. The data were taken from a study of monozygotic twins with inflammatory bowel disease. One entry per CDR3 protein, without DNA, is what TCRdb gives after re-calling the 5' RACE reads. The sample's table shows around 47,000 distinct CDR3 sequences. The CDR3 extends over 15 amino acids. Germline CDR1 is MDHEN and CDR2 is SYDVKM. The rearrangement joins TRBV28 to TRBJ2-3; the TCRdb D gene call, TRBD1, has no DNA to confirm it. The sequenced sample consisted of blood. The origin of this receptor is a human donor with ulcerative colitis or Crohn's disease, or a healthy co-twin of an affected twin (not recorded which). CDR3 amino acids: CASSWPIQGTDTQYF. Full variable domain (missing parts from reference TRBV28 and TRBJ2-3): DVKVTQSSRYLVKRTGEKVFLECVQDMDHENMFWYRQDPGLGLRLIYFSYDVKMKEKGDIPEGYSVSREKKERFSLILESASTNQTSMYLCASSWPIQGTDTQYFGPGTRLTVL.